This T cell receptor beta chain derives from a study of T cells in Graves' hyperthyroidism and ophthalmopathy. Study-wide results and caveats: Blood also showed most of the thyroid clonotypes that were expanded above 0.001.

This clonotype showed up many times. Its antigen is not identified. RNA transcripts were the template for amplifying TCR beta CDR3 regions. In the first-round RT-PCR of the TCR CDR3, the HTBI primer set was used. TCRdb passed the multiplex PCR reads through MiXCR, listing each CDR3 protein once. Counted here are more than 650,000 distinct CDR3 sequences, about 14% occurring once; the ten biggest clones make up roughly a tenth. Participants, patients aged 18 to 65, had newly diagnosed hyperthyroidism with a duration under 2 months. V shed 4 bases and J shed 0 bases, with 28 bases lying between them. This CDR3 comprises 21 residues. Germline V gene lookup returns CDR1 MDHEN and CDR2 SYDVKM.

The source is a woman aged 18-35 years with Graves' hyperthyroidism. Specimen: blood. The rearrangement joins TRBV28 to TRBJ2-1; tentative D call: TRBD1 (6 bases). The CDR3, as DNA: TGTGCCAGCAGTTACCCCCCCCACAGGGAATCTAAAGGAAGCTCCTACAATGAGCAGTTCTTC. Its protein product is CASSYPPHRESKGSSYNEQFF.